This TCR beta chain was obtained from a study of T cell repertoires in cytomegalovirus infection. Study-level background: An indication of both CMV infection and matching HLA type came from public TCR beta signatures.

MiXCR was run by TCRdb on the reads, yielding one entry per CDR3 protein. This table has approximately 110,000 distinct CDR3 sequences, under 30% appearing once. This clonotype was detected a few times. Its antigen remains unidentified. Trimming took 5 bases from V and 0 from J, leaving 10 bases between them. Germline lookup yields CDR1 MGHDK and CDR2 SYGVNS. The CDR3 consists of 14 residues. The chain recombines TRBV25-1 with TRBJ1-1; D perhaps matches TRBD1 (5 bases). The origin of this receptor is a human donor in good health (CMV status not recorded). Some clones in this sample may be carry-over from other donors' samples. Here the sequenced sample was CD8+ T cells from cultured PBMCs, taken from culture after CMV antigen stimulation. CDR3 amino acids: CASSPGQLNTEAFF. In nucleotides, the CDR3 is TGTGCCAGCAGTCCCGGACAACTGAACACTGAAGCTTTCTTT.